The 17 T cell receptor beta chains presented below share a single source sample, sequenced in a study of T cells after yellow fever vaccination. One entry per CDR3 protein results from TCRdb running MiXCR on the 5' RACE reads. The repertoire has some 240,000 distinct CDR3 sequences, approximately 3.3% of them found once; the top ten carry roughly 3%. The sequencing here drew on CD4+ T cells sorted from PBMCs, taken 10 days after the yellow fever booster vaccination. The receptors were gathered from a man in his late teens or twenties who received the YFV17D yellow fever vaccine.

This clonotype was found many times. The gene calls are TRBV12-3 or TRBV12-4 and TRBJ2-7; maybe TRBD2 (6 bases). The CDR3 has 15 residues. Trimming removed 5 bases from V and 0 bases from J, with 14 bases in between. Written as DNA, the CDR3 is TGTGCCAGCAGTCTCGGGGACTTACGCTCCTACGAGCAGTACTTC. Its translation is CASSLGDLRSYEQYF.

This clonotype was counted at least ten times. The chain links TRBV2 to TRBJ1-1, with D perhaps matching TRBD1 (6 bases). The CDR3 has 12 residues. V was cut by 6 bases and J by 6 bases, with 11 bases left in between. From germline, CDR1 is SNHLY and CDR2 FYNNEI. The CDR3 bases are TGTGCCAGCAGGGGTCCAGGGGCTGAAGCTTTCTTT. This sequence encodes CASRGPGAEAFF.

This clonotype has a count of ten or more. V gene TRBV4-1 combines with J gene TRBJ2-7, with 7 nucleotides matching TRBD2. CDR1 and CDR2 from the germline V gene are MGHRA and YSYEKL. V shed 6 bases and J 5 bases; nucleotides not matched to a gene: 22. The CDR3 has 18 amino acids. The CDR3 reads CASSGAGWGEGPRDEQYF. For the CDR3, the DNA is TGCGCCAGCAGTGGCGCGGGCTGGGGGGAGGGTCCCCGTGACGAGCAGTACTTC.

The chain recombines TRBV6-2 or TRBV6-3 with TRBJ1-2; D unresolved. The CDR3 contains 12 residues. V lost 7 bases and J lost 10, with 16 bases in between. Germline-derived CDR1 and CDR2 are MNHEY and SVGEGT. The CDR3 bases are TGTGCCAGCACCACCACTGGAGTCTACTACACCTTC. It translates to CASTTTGVYYTF.

This clonotype was counted ten times or more. The chain joins TRBV6-6 to TRBJ2-1, with a possible D match to TRBD2 (5 bases). Germline assignment: CDR1 MNHNY and CDR2 SVGAGI (reference sequence). V was cut by 0 bases and J by 4 bases, with 7 bases left in between. The CDR3 has 14 residues. The CDR3 DNA sequence: TGTGCCAGCAGTTACTCGACTAATTACAATGAGCAGTTCTTC. It codes for CASSYSTNYNEQFF.

This clonotype was recorded a few times. V usage is TRBV6-6 and J usage is TRBJ1-5; no reliable D call. Germline V CDR1 and CDR2: MNHNY, SVGAGI (reference sequence). This CDR3 contains 17 residues. V was shortened by 5 bases and J by 0 bases, with 17 bases between the two germline ends. The CDR3 sequence: CASSQPHSSYSNQPQHF. Written as DNA, the CDR3 is TGTGCCAGCAGTCAACCCCACAGCTCATATAGCAATCAGCCCCAGCATTTT.

This clonotype was observed a handful of times. The chain carries TRBV28 and TRBJ1-2; D is unclear. CDR3 size: 12 residues. Per germline, CDR1 MDHEN and CDR2 SYDVKM. Trimming pared 5 bases from V and 8 bases from J, leaving 12 bases between. CDR3 nucleotides: TGTGCCAGCAGTCCGGGTTTTCGGGGCTACACCTTC. This codes for CASSPGFRGYTF.

The V and J genes are TRBV11-2 and TRBJ1-6; no definite D call. Germline loops: CDR1 SGHAT, CDR2 FQNNGV. Trimming left V 2 bases short and J 7 bases short, with 9 bases between. This CDR3 is built from 14 residues. The CDR3 nucleotides read TGTGCCAGCAGCTTAAACGCCGAGAATTCACCCCTCCACTTT. Translated, it gives CASSLNAENSPLHF.

There are a few counts of this clonotype. In DNA, the CDR3 is TGTGCCAGCAGCTTAGGAACGACAGCTTTCTTT. It yields the protein CASSLGTTAFF. The V call is TRBV7-9, the J call TRBJ1-1; D is unresolved. V was pared by 1 base and J by 10 bases, with 7 bases between. The germline V gene has CDR1 SEHNR and CDR2 FQNEAQ (reference sequence). This CDR3 region has 11 residues. The full variable domain, in which reference TRBV7-9 and TRBJ1-1 provide the parts outside the CDR3, is DTGVSQNPRHKITKRGQNVTFRCDPISEHNRLYWYRQTLGQGPEFLTYFQNEAQLEKSRLLSDRFSAERPKGSFSTLEIQRTEQGDSAMYLCASSLGTTAFFGQGTRLTVV.

This chain links TRBV7-2 with TRBJ2-3, with D perhaps matching TRBD2 (5 bases). Trimming removed 5 bases at V and 4 bases at J, with 13 bases between. This CDR3 is built from 14 residues. Germline CDR1 is SGHTA and CDR2 is FQGNSA. The CDR3 here is CASSPRVGADTQYF. In nucleotides, the CDR3 is TGTGCCAGCAGCCCCCGAGTGGGAGCAGATACGCAGTATTTT.

Comment on this clonotype: The junction departs from germline at one end; a sequencing error may be responsible. The rearrangement links TRBV7-2 to TRBJ1-2; no definite D call. Germline V gene lookup returns CDR1 SGHTA and CDR2 FQGNSA. CDR3 length: 15 amino acids. The DNA for the CDR3 is TGTGCAAGCAGCCCAGCCATACAGCAGAGCTATGGCTACACCTTC. Translated, it gives CASSPAIQQSYGYTF.

The chain couples TRBV2 to TRBJ1-4; D remains ambiguous. The CDR3 totals 14 residues. Per germline, CDR1 SNHLY and CDR2 FYNNEI. The V gene lost 1 base and the J gene lost 4 bases, with 7 bases spanning the gap. This chain's CDR3 is CASSEGRVNEKLFF. CDR3 DNA sequence: TGTGCCAGCAGTGAAGGACGAGTTAATGAAAAACTGTTTTTT.

This clonotype came up a few times. The chain is built from TRBV29-1 and TRBJ2-3; tentatively, D is TRBD1 or TRBD2 (6 bases each). Trimming removed 6 bases at V and 3 bases at J, with 13 bases between. The CDR3 totals 13 residues. Looked up from germline, CDR1 is SQVTM and CDR2 is ANQGSEA. The CDR3 is CSVETGGTDTQYF. For the CDR3, the DNA is TGCAGCGTCGAGACAGGAGGGACAGATACGCAGTATTTT.

This clonotype was detected a few times. The chain is built from TRBV7-2 and TRBJ2-3, with unresolved D. Germline values: CDR1 SGHTA, CDR2 FQGNSA. This CDR3 spans 12 amino acids. With 5 bases removed from V and 8 bases from J, the gap between germline ends came to 11 bases. CDR3 region: CASSPYLGTQYF. Here the CDR3 DNA reads TGTGCCAGCAGCCCCTACTTAGGTACGCAGTATTTT.

This clonotype has just a few counts. This chain joins TRBV29-1 and TRBJ2-3, with D unresolved. There are 10 residues in the CDR3. V lost 2 bases and J 10 bases, leaving 7 bases between the germline ends. Germline V lookup: CDR1 SQVTM, CDR2 ANQGSEA. The CDR3 protein is CSVESFAQYF. For the CDR3, the DNA is TGCAGCGTTGAAAGTTTTGCGCAGTATTTT.

A few counts support this clonotype. The chain carries TRBV7-3 and TRBJ2-5; possibly TRBD1 for D (5 bases). Trimming took 5 bases from V and 4 from J, leaving 11 bases between them. CDR1 is SGHTA and CDR2 is FQGTGA in the germline V gene. This CDR3 region has 13 residues. The CDR3 spells CASSQGVSETQYF. The DNA of the CDR3 is TGTGCCAGCAGCCAAGGGGTATCAGAGACCCAGTACTTC.

The chain joins TRBV25-1 to TRBJ1-2; D may be TRBD1 (5 bases). V shed 1 base and J shed 1 base, with 13 bases lying between them. Germline V gives CDR1 MGHDK, CDR2 SYGVNS. The CDR3 is 16 residues long. CDR3 sequence (DNA): TGTGCCAGCAGTGAATCCGGGACCTCATATAACTATGGCTACACCTTC. Encoded protein: CASSESGTSYNYGYTF.